What follows are 27 T cell receptor beta chains derived from one specimen sequenced in a study of regulatory T cells in long-lasting Graves disease. Investigators prepared the TCR beta libraries by applying iRepertoire HTBI primers and Arm-PCR of CDR3 regions. One entry per CDR3 protein results from TCRdb running MiXCR on the multiplex PCR reads. The sample has roughly 250,000 distinct CDR3 sequences; around a sixth are singletons. Time point here: newly diagnosed GD, antithyroid drugs for less than 3 months. PBMC-derived RNA was used for the TCR library. These same data were also listed under a study on T cells in Graves' hyperthyroidism and ophthalmopathy.

The sample consisted of peripheral blood mononuclear cells (PBMCs), taken at new diagnosis, from a patient treated with antithyroid drugs. The source is a woman in her 30s with Graves disease.

This clonotype has only a few counts. The CDR3 DNA sequence: TGTGCCAGTAGTATCGGGACAGGGGAGGAGCAGTACTTC. This gives the protein CASSIGTGEEQYF. The J gene is TRBJ2-7, the V gene TRBV19; 10 bases agree with TRBD1. The germline V gene encodes CDR1 LNHDA and CDR2 SQIVND (reference sequence). The V and J ends lost 3 bases and 7 bases, in that order; junction bases with no gene match: 3. The CDR3 extends over 13 amino acids.

The sample holds many counts of this clonotype. The V gene is TRBV12-3 or TRBV12-4, the J gene TRBJ1-3; D gene unclear. Trimming stripped 5 bases from V and 0 bases from J, with 14 bases between. The CDR3 totals 16 residues. The CDR3 reads CASSLGRISSGNTIYF. The DNA of the CDR3 is TGTGCCAGCAGTCTGGGCCGAATAAGCTCTGGAAACACCATATATTTT.

Many counts were recorded for this clonotype. V is TRBV19 and J is TRBJ1-1; D is uncertain. The germline CDR1 and CDR2 sequences are LNHDA and SQIVND (reference sequence). V gave up 8 bases and J gave up 1 base, with 17 bases separating them. The CDR3 runs to 15 residues. CDR3 sequence reads: CASGGLTTENTEAFF. CDR3 in DNA: TGTGCCAGTGGAGGACTCACGACGGAGAACACTGAAGCTTTCTTT.

This clonotype was counted between two and nine times. The V and J genes are TRBV6-5 and TRBJ1-2, with 10 bases that match TRBD1. There are 15 residues in the CDR3. The germline V gene has CDR1 MNHEY and CDR2 SVGAGI. Trimming removed 4 bases from V and 3 bases from J; junction bases left unmatched: 5. DNA for the CDR3: TGTGCCAGCAGTTGGGACAGGGGAATTTACTATGGCTACACCTTC. Its protein is CASSWDRGIYYGYTF.

Many counts were recorded for this clonotype. The chain combines TRBV3-1 with TRBJ2-1; 9 bases are a match to TRBD2. V shed 2 bases, J shed 0 bases, and the junction held 5 bases outside the gene matches. Germline V gene lookup returns CDR1 LGHDT and CDR2 YNNKEL (reference sequence). CDR3 length: 17 amino acids. DNA of the CDR3: TGTGCCAGCAGCCAACGCAGCGGGGGGAGCTCCTACAATGAGCAGTTCTTC. Its protein product is CASSQRSGGSSYNEQFF.

This clonotype came up many times. The CDR3 reads CASSLQGSHGYTF. The CDR3 DNA sequence: TGTGCCAGCAGTTTACAGGGGTCTCATGGCTACACCTTC. The V and J genes are TRBV12-3 or TRBV12-4 and TRBJ1-2; D might be TRBD1 (6 bases). V gave up 2 bases and J gave up 6 bases, with 10 bases separating them. The CDR3 totals 13 residues.

This clonotype was seen ten or more times. The chain employs TRBV20-1 and TRBJ1-5, with D possibly TRBD1 on 5 matching bases. The germline V gene encodes CDR1 DFQATT and CDR2 SNEGSKA (reference sequence). There are 15 residues in the CDR3. V shed 0 bases and J shed 2 bases, with 11 bases lying between them. The CDR3 sequence: CSARDGKGGNQPQHF. CDR3 bases: TGCAGTGCTAGAGATGGTAAAGGGGGCAATCAGCCCCAGCATTTT.

At least ten counts were recorded for this clonotype. The rearrangement joins TRBV20-1 to TRBJ2-2; possibly TRBD1 or TRBD2 for D (5 bases each). Trimming cost V 4 bases and J 1 base, with 13 bases left between them. Germline CDR1 reads DFQATT; CDR2 reads SNEGSKA (reference sequence). The CDR3 consists of 15 residues. The DNA for the CDR3 is TGCAGTGCTACCACCCGGGACGGGAACACCGGGGAGCTGTTTTTT. This gives the protein CSATTRDGNTGELFF.

In its sample, this clonotype was seen a few times. The chain carries TRBV20-1 and TRBJ1-6; D gene uncertain. CDR3 length equals 13 residues. V dropped 0 bases and J dropped 5 bases, with 5 bases sitting between them. Germline V CDR1 and CDR2: DFQATT, SNEGSKA (reference sequence). The CDR3 is CSARENDNSPLHF. In DNA form, the CDR3 reads TGCAGTGCTAGAGAGAATGATAATTCACCCCTCCACTTT.

This clonotype was seen only a few times. The chain carries TRBV20-1 and TRBJ2-3; perhaps TRBD2 as D (7 bases). The CDR3 runs 13 residues. V dropped 5 bases and J dropped 5 bases, with 14 bases sitting between them. Germline-derived CDR1 and CDR2 are DFQATT and SNEGSKA (reference sequence). CDR3 sequence (DNA): TGCAGTGCTTCGGGGGGCCCCAGAGATACGCAGTATTTT. This gives the protein CSASGGPRDTQYF.

This clonotype was found a few times. The J gene is TRBJ1-5, the V gene TRBV7-2, with D unclear. Trimming shortened V by 5 bases and J by 3 bases, and 14 bases separated the two germline ends. From germline, CDR1 is SGHTA and CDR2 FQGNSA. The CDR3 extends over 15 amino acids. CDR3 in DNA: TGTGCCAGCAGCCCCCAGCGGGAAGACAATCAGCCCCAGCATTTT. It specifies CASSPQREDNQPQHF.

In this sample, this clonotype turned up once. The chain uses TRBV7-9 and TRBJ1-6; TRBD1 is a possible D gene (6 bases). The length of the CDR3 is 14 residues. The V gene lost 5 bases and the J gene lost 14 bases, with 19 bases spanning the gap. Germline V lookup: CDR1 SEHNR, CDR2 FQNEAQ (reference sequence). The CDR3 DNA reads TGTGCCAGCAGCCTCGCAGGGGACGGGAGCACCCTCCACTTT. The encoded protein is CASSLAGDGSTLHF.

This clonotype has ten or more counts. The rearrangement joins TRBV20-1 to TRBJ1-2, with TRBD1 as a possible D gene (6 bases). Trimming cost V 0 bases and J 8 bases, with 31 bases left between them. This CDR3 has 19 residues. Germline assignment: CDR1 DFQATT and CDR2 SNEGSKA (reference sequence). CDR3 sequence (DNA): TGCAGTGCTAGAGATTCCCTGGCTACTGGCCTGAGTGGGGGCCGCGGCTACACCTTC. Translating gives CSARDSLATGLSGGRGYTF.

This clonotype was observed at least ten times. One end of the junction does not line up with germline, which may come from a read error. The chain has TRBV20-1 and TRBJ1-1, with unresolved D. This CDR3 contains 13 residues. Per the germline V gene, CDR1 is DFQATT and CDR2 is SNEGSKA (reference sequence). CDR3 in DNA: TGCAGTGCGAGAGGACGGCCGAACACTGAAGCTTTCTTT. This translates into CSARGRPNTEAFF.

There are many counts of this clonotype. The CDR3 bases are TGTGCCAGCAGCCTAATCCGGTCAGAGCGAGCTTTCTTT. Translating it yields CASSLIRSERAFF. The V call is TRBV11-2, the J call TRBJ1-1; no clear D. The CDR3 is made up of 13 amino acids. Trimming took 5 bases from V and 10 from J, leaving 17 bases between them. Per germline, CDR1 SGHAT and CDR2 FQNNGV.

This clonotype was found many times. This chain connects TRBV20-1 to TRBJ1-1; D unresolved. CDR1 and CDR2 (germline): DFQATT, SNEGSKA (reference sequence). The CDR3 has 12 residues. With 3 bases removed from V and 5 bases from J, the gap between germline ends came to 10 bases. The CDR3 DNA is TGCAGTGCTAGCACCGGAGGGACTGAAGCTTTCTTT. Its protein product is CSASTGGTEAFF.

In this sample, this clonotype turned up many times. The chain combines TRBV4-1 with TRBJ1-2, with 8 positions matching TRBD1. Trimming cost V 1 base and J 7 bases; bases outside gene matches: 5. Germline-derived CDR1 and CDR2 are MGHRA and YSYEKL. The CDR3 totals 14 residues. The CDR3 sequence is CASSQAADRVGYTF. In nucleotides, the CDR3 is TGCGCCAGCAGCCAAGCTGCGGACAGGGTTGGCTACACCTTC.

This clonotype was observed at least ten times. The CDR3 coding sequence is TGTGCCAGCAGGACTTCGGTCCCTCACGAGCAGTACTTC. Protein product: CASRTSVPHEQYF. J is TRBJ2-7 and V is TRBV2; no firm D call. Germline lookup yields CDR1 SNHLY and CDR2 FYNNEI. Trimming stripped 6 bases from V and 5 bases from J, with 14 bases between. The CDR3 runs to 13 residues.

This chain joins TRBV5-4 and TRBJ1-1, with TRBD1 matching 9 bases. The V gene end was trimmed by 4 bases and the J gene end by 4 bases; junction bases not matched to a gene: 11. There are 16 residues in the CDR3. CDR1 and CDR2 (germline): SGHNT, YYREEE (reference sequence). CDR3 protein: CASSREGTGSSTEAFF. The CDR3 DNA reads as TGTGCCAGCAGCCGTGAGGGGACAGGGAGTAGCACTGAAGCTTTCTTT.

This clonotype was counted at least ten times. V usage is TRBV10-3 and J usage is TRBJ1-6, with D perhaps TRBD1 (5 bases). The V end was cut by 4 bases, the J end by 10 bases, with 17 bases between. Germline V gene sequence: CDR1 ENHRY, CDR2 SYGVKD. CDR3 size: 15 residues. CDR3 amino acids: CAISGTGTSGSPLHF. In DNA form, the CDR3 reads TGTGCCATCAGTGGAACCGGGACCAGCGGGTCACCCCTCCACTTT.

This clonotype was recorded many times. This chain joins TRBV29-1 and TRBJ2-7; 7 bases fit TRBD1. This CDR3 is built from 11 residues. Per the germline V gene, CDR1 is SQVTM and CDR2 is ANQGSEA. Losses at the gene ends were 5 bases for V and 6 bases for J; bases not matched to a gene: 4. DNA of the CDR3: TGCAGCGTTCTAGGACAGGTCGAGCAGTACTTC. Amino acids: CSVLGQVEQYF.

This clonotype appeared many times. The chain uses TRBV12-3 or TRBV12-4 and TRBJ2-4, with D possibly called TRBD1 or TRBD2 (7 bases each). Trimming took 6 bases from V and 3 from J, leaving 15 bases between them. This CDR3 is 15 amino acids long. CDR3 nucleotides: TGTGCCAGCAGAAGGGGAGGGGGCGGCAAAAACATTCAGTACTTC. Translating gives CASRRGGGGKNIQYF.

This clonotype was detected many times. The V call is TRBV6-2 or TRBV6-3, the J call TRBJ1-5; TRBD1 agrees at 7 bases. The CDR3 consists of 15 residues. The germline gives CDR1 MNHEY, CDR2 SVGEGT. V gave up 4 bases and J gave up 5 bases; unmatched junction bases: 8. CDR3 nucleotide sequence: TGTGCCAGCAGTTTACAGGGGAGGTCGCATCAGCCCCAGCATTTT. Translating gives CASSLQGRSHQPQHF.

Worth noting for this clonotype: Since a much larger clone is just one base distant, this may be a read error. The CDR3 does not end in the conserved phenylalanine or tryptophan, so this is likely a read error. J is TRBJ1-1 and V is TRBV5-1; TRBD1 might be the D (5 bases). This CDR3 contains 13 residues. Germline V gene data show CDR1 as SGHRS and CDR2 as YFSETQ. V was cut by 2 bases and J by 6 bases, with 11 bases left in between. The CDR3 bases are TGCGCCAGCAGCTTTGAGGGGTGGGCTGAAGCTTTCTCT. Protein sequence: CASSFEGWAEAFS.

There are a few counts of this clonotype. The chain combines TRBV6-1 with TRBJ2-7, with 7 nucleotides matching TRBD1. The CDR3 runs 11 residues. CDR1 MNHNS and CDR2 SASEGT come from the germline V gene. After removal of 7 bases from V and 10 bases from J, the junction contained 7 bases not matched to a gene. CDR3 loop: CASNFRDSQYF. For the CDR3, the DNA is TGTGCCAGCAACTTCCGGGACAGTCAGTACTTC.

There are many counts of this clonotype. CDR3 sequence reads: CSALVALQETQYF. Written as DNA, the CDR3 is TGCAGTGCTCTCGTGGCCCTCCAAGAGACCCAGTACTTC. The chain recombines TRBV20-1 with TRBJ2-5; D is unresolved. Germline V lookup: CDR1 DFQATT, CDR2 SNEGSKA (reference sequence). Trimming removed 5 bases at V and 1 base at J, with 11 bases between. The length of the CDR3 is 13 residues.

This clonotype was seen a single time. The chain has TRBV20-1 and TRBJ2-5; 12 nucleotides align to TRBD2. V dropped 5 bases and J dropped 1; count of bases not matched to a gene: 11. The CDR3 is 17 residues long. CDR1 is DFQATT and CDR2 is SNEGSKA in the germline V gene (reference sequence). The CDR3 coding sequence is TGCAGTGCTGCTAAGCGGACTAGCGGGGAACTCCAAGAGACCCAGTACTTC. It codes for CSAAKRTSGELQETQYF.